This TCR beta chain was sequenced for a study of T cell responses to AZD1222 COVID-19 vaccine. Study in general: Second doses were pooled across both intervals (about 4 or about 12 weeks).

With regard to this clone: The antigen is undetermined.

The study's findings and limits: Close to half of spike-specific TCRs reportedly recognize unmutated variant regions.

Using immunoSEQ multiplex PCR, the repertoire was profiled, and TCRdb retains in-frame clones only, with some absent. The profile shows some 180,000 clones, approximately 92% of them singletons. The CDR3 is 14 residues long. Germline values: CDR1 SGHTA, CDR2 FQGNSA. Trimming took off 1 base at V and 2 bases at J, with 5 bases between the two ends. The sample was peripheral blood, taken on day 0 of AZD1222 vaccination. The sequence was collected from an adult in good health. This sequence joins TRBV7-2 and TRBJ1-4, with a weak D call TRBD1 (5 bases). In DNA form, the CDR3 reads TGTGCCAGCAGCTTAGACAGGACTAATGAAAAACTGTTTTTT. It specifies CASSLDRTNEKLFF.